These 21 T cell receptor beta chains share one sample of origin, sequenced in a study of T cells in Graves' hyperthyroidism and ophthalmopathy. Amplified TCR beta CDR3 regions derived from RNA transcripts. Primed by the HTBI set, a first-round RT-PCR was run on the TCR CDR3. TCRdb re-called the multiplex PCR reads with MiXCR, one entry per CDR3 protein. The sample carries 250,000 to 300,000 distinct CDR3 sequences, approximately 18% recorded once. The sequencing sample was made of blood. Source of these receptors: a man in his fifties with Graves' ophthalmopathy.

V gene TRBV5-1 combines with J gene TRBJ1-6; D gene unclear. The germline CDR1 and CDR2 sequences are SGHRS and YFSETQ. With 2 bases removed from V and 6 bases from J, the gap between germline ends came to 9 bases. This CDR3 is built from 14 residues. CDR3 sequence: CASSLPSFNSPLHF. The CDR3 region has the DNA TGCGCCAGCAGCTTACCCAGTTTTAATTCACCCCTCCACTTT.

This rearrangement joins TRBV19 to TRBJ1-2; 7 bases match TRBD1. This CDR3 comprises 15 residues. Germline V gene sequence: CDR1 LNHDA, CDR2 SQIVND (reference sequence). V gave up 6 bases and J gave up 3 bases; unmatched junction bases: 10. The CDR3: CASSNHAGGDYGYTF. CDR3 nucleotide sequence: TGTGCCAGTAGCAATCACGCAGGGGGAGACTATGGCTACACCTTC.

This clonotype occurred many times. The chain is built from TRBV11-2 and TRBJ2-7; D may be TRBD1 (5 bases). Germline CDR1 and CDR2: SGHAT and FQNNGV. The CDR3 sequence is 13 residues long. V lost 0 bases to trimming and J lost 7 bases, with 10 bases between them. The CDR3 is CASSLEGPREQYF. The CDR3 coding sequence is TGTGCCAGCAGCTTAGAGGGGCCGAGGGAGCAGTACTTC. Full variable domain (rest looked up from reference TRBV11-2 and TRBJ2-7): EAGVAQSPRYKIIEKRQSVAFWCNPISGHATLYWYQQILGQGPKLLIQFQNNGVVDDSQLPKDRFSAERLKGVDSTLKIQPAKLEDSAVYLCASSLEGPREQYFGPGTRLTVT.

The table lists this clonotype with many counts. The chain links TRBV7-2 to TRBJ2-2; 9 bases are shared with TRBD2. V lost 3 bases and J lost 5; bases outside the gene matches: 4. From germline, CDR1 is SGHTA and CDR2 FQGNSA. This CDR3 contains 15 residues. CDR3 DNA: TGTGCCAGCAGCTTTCTTAGCGGGAGTACCGGGGAGCTGTTTTTT. Its protein is CASSFLSGSTGELFF. Full variable domain (missing parts from reference TRBV7-2 and TRBJ2-2): GAGVSQSPSNKVTEKGKDVELRCDPISGHTALYWYRQSLGQGLEFLIYFQGNSAPDKSGLPSDRFSAERTGGSVSTLTIQRTQQEDSAVYLCASSFLSGSTGELFFGEGSRLTVL.

This chain connects TRBV29-1 to TRBJ1-5; possibly TRBD1 for D (5 bases). V was cut by 4 bases and J by 7 bases, with 14 bases left in between. The CDR3 consists of 13 residues. CDR1 and CDR2 from the germline V gene are SQVTM and ANQGSEA. CDR3 bases: TGCAGCGTTGGGGAGGGGAGGGACCAGCCCCAGCATTTT. Its protein product is CSVGEGRDQPQHF.

The chain joins TRBV28 to TRBJ1-3; D possibly corresponds to TRBD1 (6 bases). CDR3 length: 17 amino acids. Trimming took off 7 bases at V and 0 bases at J, with 19 bases between the two ends. Germline V gene data show CDR1 as MDHEN and CDR2 as SYDVKM. CDR3 loop: CASIAFGGESSGNTIYF. The DNA for the CDR3 is TGTGCCAGCATCGCGTTCGGGGGCGAGAGCTCTGGAAACACCATATATTTT.

The chain recombines TRBV20-1 with TRBJ2-2; possible D gene TRBD2, 6 bases. Germline values: CDR1 DFQATT, CDR2 SNEGSKA (reference sequence). CDR3 length equals 12 residues. Trimming took off 6 bases at V and 7 bases at J, with 12 bases between the two ends. The CDR3: CSADRENGELFF. The DNA for the CDR3 is TGCAGTGCAGATCGGGAGAACGGGGAGCTGTTTTTT.

This chain joins TRBV19 and TRBJ2-2, with TRBD1 identical over 8 bases. The CDR3 is 13 residues long. V gave up 8 bases and J gave up 4 bases; unmatched junction bases: 3. Germline CDR1 reads LNHDA; CDR2 reads SQIVND (reference sequence). CDR3 sequence: CASWTGFTGELFF. As DNA, the CDR3 is TGTGCCAGTTGGACAGGGTTCACCGGGGAGCTGTTTTTT. Together with reference TRBV19 and TRBJ2-2, the CDR3 gives the full variable domain: DGGITQSPKYLFRKEGQNVTLSCEQNLNHDAMYWYRQDPGQGLRLIYYSQIVNDFQKGDIAEGYSVSREKKESFPLTVTSAQKNPTAFYLCASWTGFTGELFFGEGSRLTVL.

This clonotype was observed at least ten times. J is TRBJ2-7 and V is TRBV7-9; perhaps TRBD1 as D (6 bases). Trimming stripped 5 bases from V and 2 bases from J, with 13 bases between. CDR1 and CDR2 from the germline V gene are SEHNR and FQNEAQ (reference sequence). This CDR3 has 14 residues. The CDR3 coding sequence is TGTGCCAGCAGCCCGAACAGGGACACCTACGAGCAGTACTTC. This codes for CASSPNRDTYEQYF.

This clonotype was seen repeatedly, ten times or more. The J gene is TRBJ2-1, the V gene TRBV14; D is undetermined. The CDR3 is 17 residues long. Between the trimmed V and J ends, which lost 1 base and 0 bases, there was a span of 13 bases. Germline V lookup: CDR1 SGHDN, CDR2 FVKESK. The CDR3 coding sequence is TGTGCCAGCAGCCAAGCGAGGCGGACCTCCTCCTACAATGAGCAGTTCTTC. This codes for CASSQARRTSSYNEQFF.

The chain couples TRBV28 to TRBJ2-5, with 7 nucleotides matching TRBD2. The CDR3 has 21 amino acids. Germline trimming cut 2 bases from V and 5 bases from J; bases unmatched to any gene: 26. Germline V gives CDR1 MDHEN, CDR2 SYDVKM. The CDR3 DNA reads TGTGCCAGCAGTTTACATGCGACCCGGAGCCTTGCGGGAGTGACGGGGGAGACCCAGTACTTC. Its translation: CASSLHATRSLAGVTGETQYF.

The chain combines TRBV12-3 or TRBV12-4 with TRBJ1-2; possible D gene TRBD1, 5 bases. Trimming shortened V by 7 bases and J by 7 bases, and 16 bases separated the two germline ends. The CDR3 runs to 13 residues. CDR3: CASKMGRLSGYTF. The CDR3 nucleotides are TGTGCCAGCAAGATGGGGCGTTTAAGTGGCTACACCTTC.

This clonotype was counted only a few times. The chain uses TRBV6-1 and TRBJ2-1; 10 bases align to TRBD2. The CDR3 length is 15 residues. The J segment lost 6 bases and the V segment lost 6 bases, leaving 8 bases of the junction unmatched. CDR1 and CDR2 from the germline V gene are MNHNS and SASEGT. In DNA, the CDR3 is TGTGCCAGCAGCCAGGGACTAGCGTTGGTCAATGAGCAGTTCTTC. This gives the protein CASSQGLALVNEQFF.

Comment on this clonotype: Compared with germline, one end of the junction differs, possibly owing to a read error. The chain uses TRBV20-1 and TRBJ1-2; TRBD1 is a possible D gene (5 bases). CDR3 size: 17 residues. Germline CDR1 DFQATT, CDR2 SNEGSKA (reference sequence). CDR3 sequence reads: CSARPSSTVFFNHGYTF. The CDR3 DNA reads TGCAGTGCTAGACCGTCCTCGACAGTTTTCTTTAACCATGGCTACACCTTC.

This clonotype came up a few times. The gene calls are TRBV20-1 and TRBJ1-2; TRBD1 is a possible D gene (6 bases). This CDR3 is built from 13 residues. V shed 5 bases and J shed 5 bases, with 15 bases lying between them. Germline CDR1 DFQATT, CDR2 SNEGSKA (reference sequence). CDR3 bases: TGCAGTGCTCCTTGGACAGATAATTATGGCTACACCTTC. Translated, it gives CSAPWTDNYGYTF.

The chain is built from TRBV4-2 and TRBJ1-5, with D maybe TRBD1 (5 bases). The ends were cut back, 0 bases at V and 7 bases at J, with 13 bases in the middle. The CDR3 extends over 15 amino acids. Germline lookup yields CDR1 LGHNA and CDR2 YNFKEQ. The chain's CDR3 is CASSQEGRGEQPQHF. DNA for the CDR3: TGTGCCAGCAGCCAAGAAGGGAGGGGTGAACAGCCCCAGCATTTT.

The CDR3 sequence is CASRVGQPKGTDTQYF. Here the CDR3 DNA reads TGTGCCAGCAGGGTAGGACAACCTAAGGGCACAGATACGCAGTATTTT. This chain links TRBV6-2 or TRBV6-3 with TRBJ2-3; tentative D call: TRBD1 (5 bases). Germline assignment: CDR1 MNHEY and CDR2 SVGEGT. The CDR3 sequence is 16 residues long. The germline V and J ends were trimmed by 6 bases and 1 base, with 17 bases remaining between them.

The sample holds many counts of this clonotype. The chain joins TRBV7-2 to TRBJ1-2; D gene unclear. The germline V and J ends were trimmed by 1 base and 1 base, with 10 bases remaining between them. From germline, CDR1 is SGHTA and CDR2 FQGNSA. This CDR3 has 15 residues. The CDR3 is CASSLEVTVNYGYTF. The DNA for the CDR3 is TGTGCCAGCAGCTTAGAGGTCACGGTTAACTATGGCTACACCTTC.

The chain carries TRBV20-1 and TRBJ1-2; D is possibly TRBD1 (6 bases). V was trimmed by 3 bases and J by 4 bases, leaving 12 bases between them. Germline values: CDR1 DFQATT, CDR2 SNEGSKA (reference sequence). The CDR3 has 13 amino acids. CDR3 protein: CSARGGGSYGYTF. The CDR3 DNA sequence: TGCAGTGCTAGGGGGGGCGGTAGCTATGGCTACACCTTC.

This clonotype was found many times. The genes are TRBV6-2 or TRBV6-3 and TRBJ1-1, with D perhaps TRBD1 (5 bases). The CDR3 consists of 17 residues. V was pared by 2 bases and J by 1 base, with 17 bases between. The germline gives CDR1 MNHEY, CDR2 SVGEGT. CDR3 bases: TGTGCCAGCAGTTACCTATCCGGGGGGATAGGGAACACTGAAGCTTTCTTT. Its protein is CASSYLSGGIGNTEAFF.

This clonotype has more than one count but fewer than ten. V gene TRBV6-2 or TRBV6-3 combines with J gene TRBJ2-1; 7 bases line up with TRBD1. The germline gives CDR1 MNHEY, CDR2 SVGEGT. J lost 0 bases, V lost 2 bases, and 10 bases had no gene match. The CDR3 totals 18 residues. CDR3 in DNA: TGTGCCAGCAGTTACACTATGGGACAGTCGAACTCCTACAATGAGCAGTTCTTC. As protein: CASSYTMGQSNSYNEQFF.